These 18 T cell receptor beta chains originate from one sample sequenced in a study of T cells in Graves' hyperthyroidism and ophthalmopathy. RNA transcripts were the template for amplifying TCR beta CDR3 regions. The HTBI primer set served for first-round RT-PCR of the TCR CDR3. TCRdb re-derived calls from the multiplex PCR reads in MiXCR, one entry per CDR3 protein. The sample carries about 360,000 distinct CDR3 sequences, less than 15% recorded once. Sequencing input: blood. The receptors derive from a woman aged 18-29 years with Graves' hyperthyroidism.

This clonotype came up many times. The J gene is TRBJ1-5, the V gene TRBV19; maybe TRBD1 (5 bases). Between the trimmed V and J ends, which lost 6 bases and 2 bases, there was a span of 14 bases. Germline V lookup: CDR1 LNHDA, CDR2 SQIVND (reference sequence). The CDR3 contains 15 residues. The CDR3 here is CASRVTDRGNQPQHF. CDR3 bases: TGTGCCAGTAGAGTGACAGATCGTGGCAATCAGCCCCAGCATTTT.

This clonotype was counted at least ten times. The chain carries TRBV27 and TRBJ1-2; D gene unclear. The CDR3 is 13 residues long. Germline lookup yields CDR1 MNHEY and CDR2 SMNVEV (reference sequence). The V gene lost 7 bases and the J gene lost 0 bases, with 9 bases spanning the gap. The CDR3 sequence is CASTGDTNYGYTF. As DNA, the CDR3 is TGTGCCAGCACTGGGGATACTAACTATGGCTACACCTTC.

This chain uses TRBV4-2 with TRBJ1-5; D gene unclear. There are 15 residues in the CDR3. Trimming shortened V by 4 bases and J by 0 bases, and 10 bases separated the two germline ends. The germline V gene has CDR1 LGHNA and CDR2 YNFKEQ. The CDR3 coding sequence is TGTGCCAGCAGCCTAACCGAGGGTAGCAATCAGCCCCAGCATTTT. Translating gives CASSLTEGSNQPQHF.

Many counts were recorded for this clonotype. The rearrangement uses TRBV6-1 and TRBJ1-1; D unresolved. Germline V gene lookup returns CDR1 MNHNS and CDR2 SASEGT. The CDR3 sequence is 13 residues long. The ends were cut back, 5 bases at V and 1 base at J, with 8 bases in the middle. This CDR3 reads CASSSTWNTEAFF. Here the CDR3 DNA reads TGTGCCAGCAGTTCCACTTGGAACACTGAAGCTTTCTTT.

This clonotype was recorded a few times. A junction end diverges from the germline sequence, so it may reflect a read error. This chain connects TRBV5-5 to TRBJ1-1, with 8 bases matching TRBD1. CDR1 is SGHKS, CDR2 YYEKEE, per germline (reference sequence). The CDR3 contains 16 residues. The CDR3 is CASSHTRGRTNAEAFF. Here the CDR3 DNA reads TGTGCCAGCAGCCATACCAGGGGGCGGACGAACGCTGAAGCTTTCTTT.

The chain is built from TRBV20-1 and TRBJ2-2, with D unclear. Trimming removed 3 bases from V and 1 base from J, with 6 bases in between. Germline V gene sequence: CDR1 DFQATT, CDR2 SNEGSKA (reference sequence). The CDR3 length is 13 residues. Here the CDR3 DNA reads TGCAGTGCTAGCAGCTGGAACACCGGGGAGCTGTTTTTT. Encoded protein: CSASSWNTGELFF.

Ten or more counts support this clonotype. One end of the junction fails to match germline, which may point to a read error. CDR3 region: CASREGLAGIQLGGTQYF. The DNA of the CDR3 is TGTGCCAGCAGGGAAGGACTAGCGGGGATACAACTCGGAGGGACCCAGTACTTC. The gene calls are TRBV2 and TRBJ2-5, with TRBD2 identical over 12 bases. The CDR3 sequence is 18 residues long. Germline V gene data show CDR1 as SNHLY and CDR2 as FYNNEI.

This clonotype was seen a handful of times. The chain recombines TRBV19 with TRBJ1-4; TRBD1 is a possible D gene (5 bases). V dropped 5 bases and J dropped 8 bases, with 12 bases sitting between them. In germline, CDR1 is LNHDA, CDR2 SQIVND (reference sequence). The CDR3 has 13 amino acids. For the CDR3, the DNA is TGTGCCAGTAGTTACGGGGGTGGCGAAAAACTGTTTTTT. Translating gives CASSYGGGEKLFF.

This clonotype was picked up many times. J is TRBJ1-2 and V is TRBV10-3; 7 bases are a match to TRBD1. This CDR3 contains 16 residues. Trimming removed 10 bases from V and 7 bases from J; junction bases left unmatched: 21. The germline gives CDR1 ENHRY, CDR2 SYGVKD. CDR3 nucleotides: TGTGCCAGTGCGGGGGTTGACAGGGAATTTTCGGGTGGCTACACCTTC. Translated: CASAGVDREFSGGYTF.

CDR3 DNA sequence: TGTGCCAGCAGCCAAAAAACTGGGAGCTCCTACGAGCAGTACTTC. Protein product: CASSQKTGSSYEQYF. V usage is TRBV14 and J usage is TRBJ2-7, with D perhaps matching TRBD2 (5 bases). This CDR3 spans 15 amino acids. Trimming cost V 2 bases and J 0 bases, with 11 bases left between them. Germline V gives CDR1 SGHDN, CDR2 FVKESK.

This clonotype was recorded many times. The chain links TRBV7-9 to TRBJ2-3, with D tentatively TRBD2 (5 bases). Per germline, CDR1 SEHNR and CDR2 FQNEAQ (reference sequence). With 5 bases removed from V and 2 bases from J, the gap between germline ends came to 11 bases. The CDR3 spans 14 residues. For the CDR3, the DNA is TGTGCCAGCAGCCCGGACTCCTACACAGATACGCAGTATTTT. It translates to CASSPDSYTDTQYF.

This clonotype has only a few counts. The chain has TRBV6-1 and TRBJ2-5; no clear D gene. The V and J ends lost 3 bases and 2 bases respectively, with 7 bases between them. Germline values: CDR1 MNHNS, CDR2 SASEGT. The CDR3 length is 13 residues. For the CDR3, the DNA is TGTGCCAGCAGTGAGGTGGAACAAGAGACCCAGTACTTC. It is translated as CASSEVEQETQYF.

This clonotype was counted many times. The rearrangement uses TRBV7-2 and TRBJ1-1; tentative D call: TRBD1 (5 bases). The ends were cut back, 1 base at V and 5 bases at J, with 8 bases in the middle. The CDR3 is 13 amino acids. Germline loops: CDR1 SGHTA, CDR2 FQGNSA. The DNA of the CDR3 is TGTGCCAGCAGCTTAGGGGAGGGGACTGAAGCTTTCTTT. Encoded protein: CASSLGEGTEAFF.

The table lists this clonotype with many counts. The chain recombines TRBV6-2 or TRBV6-3 with TRBJ2-7; TRBD2 aligns across 9 bases. This CDR3 region has 17 residues. CDR1 and CDR2 (germline): MNHEY, SVGEGT. The V gene end was trimmed by 0 bases and the J gene end by 4 bases; junction bases not matched to a gene: 10. CDR3 protein: CASSYSMRREGEYEQYF. CDR3 DNA: TGTGCCAGCAGTTACTCGATGAGGCGGGAGGGAGAGTACGAGCAGTACTTC.

The sample holds many counts of this clonotype. The rearrangement joins TRBV18 to TRBJ1-4, with a weak D call TRBD1 (5 bases). The germline CDR1 and CDR2 sequences are KGHSH and LQKENI. V dropped 4 bases and J dropped 7 bases, with 10 bases sitting between them. The CDR3 is 13 amino acids. The CDR3 region is CASSQDIFEKLFF. CDR3 nucleotide sequence: TGTGCCAGCTCACAGGACATCTTTGAAAAACTGTTTTTT.

The sample holds a few counts of this clonotype. The genes are TRBV5-1 and TRBJ1-1, with D uncertain. The V end was cut by 5 bases, the J end by 0 bases, with 11 bases between. Looked up from germline, CDR1 is SGHRS and CDR2 is YFSETQ. The CDR3 is made up of 14 amino acids. CDR3 nucleotides: TGCGCCAGCAGAGATTCGGACTTGAACACTGAAGCTTTCTTT. Translated, it gives CASRDSDLNTEAFF. The whole variable domain, filled in from reference TRBV5-1 and TRBJ1-1, reads KAGVTQTPRYLIKTRGQQVTLSCSPISGHRSVSWYQQTPGQGLQFLFEYFSETQRNKGNFPGRFSGRQFSNSRSEMNVSTLELGDSALYLCASRDSDLNTEAFFGQGTRLTVV.

This clonotype was observed at least ten times. This sequence joins TRBV7-2 and TRBJ2-7; 13 bases line up with TRBD2. This CDR3 has 16 amino acids. Losses at the gene ends were 1 base for V and 5 bases for J; bases not matched to a gene: 5. Per the germline V gene, CDR1 is SGHTA and CDR2 is FQGNSA. The CDR3 bases are TGTGCCAGCAGCTTAGGGGGACTAGCGGGATTCAACGAGCAGTACTTC. The encoded protein is CASSLGGLAGFNEQYF.

This clonotype was found many times. The rearrangement joins TRBV19 to TRBJ2-7, with 7 bases fitting TRBD2. The germline gives CDR1 LNHDA, CDR2 SQIVND (reference sequence). CDR3 size: 14 residues. V shed 7 bases and J 4 bases; nucleotides not matched to a gene: 10. The CDR3 DNA sequence: TGTGCCAGTACCACAGCGGGATCAACGTACGAGCAGTACTTC. It is translated as CASTTAGSTYEQYF.